Below are 30 T cell receptor beta chains sequenced from a single sample in a study of blood T cell repertoires in COVID-19. This table comes from immunoSEQ multiplex PCR, and its TCRdb copy is limited to in-frame clones, with some not included. The sample carries approximately 26,000 clones, approximately 77% recorded once. The source material was peripheral blood. These receptors were collected from a man older than 75 with active or convalescent COVID-19.

The chain has TRBV11-2 and TRBJ2-5; D gene unclear. V was clipped by 1 base and J by 4 bases, with 10 bases between them. The CDR3 is 14 residues long. CDR1 is SGHAT and CDR2 is FQNNGV in the germline V gene. The CDR3 reads CASSLGLTGETQYF. CDR3 in DNA: TGTGCCAGCAGCTTAGGTTTGACGGGAGAGACCCAGTACTTC.

The chain joins TRBV5-1 to TRBJ1-1; a possible D gene is TRBD1 (5 bases). The V end was cut by 4 bases, the J end by 1 base, with 8 bases between. Germline-derived CDR1 and CDR2 are SGHRS and YFSETQ. The length of the CDR3 is 13 residues. The CDR3 DNA sequence: TGCGCCAGCAGCGCTGACAGGAACACTGAAGCTTTCTTT. Translating it yields CASSADRNTEAFF.

The chain uses TRBV6-5 and TRBJ2-7; 7 bases match TRBD2. The CDR3 sequence is 15 residues long. Germline values: CDR1 MNHEY, CDR2 SVGAGI. The ends lost 0 bases at V and 5 bases at J; junction bases unmatched: 7. DNA for the CDR3: TGTGCCAGCAGTTACTCCCGGGGGGTAAAGGACGAGCAGTACTTC. Residues: CASSYSRGVKDEQYF.

The chain couples TRBV5-5 to TRBJ2-3; D is possibly TRBD2 (6 bases). V lost 0 bases to trimming and J lost 2 bases, with 7 bases between them. The CDR3 length is 14 residues. Germline V lookup: CDR1 SGHKS, CDR2 YYEKEE (reference sequence). The CDR3: CASSLGGVTDTQYF. For the CDR3, the DNA is TGTGCCAGCAGCTTGGGCGGGGTCACAGATACGCAGTATTTT. The full variable domain, rest sourced from reference TRBV5-5 and TRBJ2-3, is DAGVTQSPTHLIKTRGQQVTLRCSPISGHKSVSWYQQVLGQGPQFIFQYYEKEERGRGNFPDRFSARQFPNYSSELNVNALLLGDSALYLCASSLGGVTDTQYFGPGTRLTVL.

The chain couples TRBV27 to TRBJ2-1; D call uncertain. The V end was cut by 6 bases, the J end by 4 bases, with 4 bases between. The CDR3 contains 11 residues. Germline V gives CDR1 MNHEY, CDR2 SMNVEV (reference sequence). The CDR3 sequence: CASSLYNEQFF. CDR3 DNA sequence: TGTGCCAGCAGCCTATACAATGAGCAGTTCTTC.

J is TRBJ2-3 and V is TRBV11-2, with 9 bases matching TRBD2. With V trimmed by 5 bases and J by 6 bases, 9 bases remained unmatched. The CDR3 length is 15 residues. CDR1 SGHAT and CDR2 FQNNGV come from the germline V gene. Written as DNA, the CDR3 is TGTGCCAGCAGCCCCGGCGGGACTAGCTCGGATACGCAGTATTTT. Its protein product is CASSPGGTSSDTQYF.

V usage is TRBV10-3 and J usage is TRBJ2-2, with a weak D call TRBD1 (6 bases). The germline CDR1 and CDR2 sequences are ENHRY and SYGVKD. This CDR3 spans 14 amino acids. Trimming shortened V by 3 bases and J by 5 bases, and 10 bases separated the two germline ends. The CDR3 reads CAISEQGYTGELFF. CDR3 DNA sequence: TGTGCCATCAGTGAACAGGGCTATACCGGGGAGCTGTTTTTT.

The chain has TRBV2 and TRBJ1-1; 7 bases agree with TRBD1. The CDR3 covers 15 residues. Germline lookup yields CDR1 SNHLY and CDR2 FYNNEI. The V and J ends lost 7 bases and 1 base, in that order; junction bases with no gene match: 9. CDR3 sequence (DNA): TGTGCCAGCATGGGGAGGAGGGACAGGAACACTGAAGCTTTCTTT. This codes for CASMGRRDRNTEAFF.

This clone was detected once. The CDR3, as DNA: TGTGCCAGCAGTGAACAGGGGAGTGGGGAAAAACTGTTTTTT. Translating gives CASSEQGSGEKLFF. V gene TRBV6-1 combines with J gene TRBJ1-4; D possibly corresponds to TRBD1 (6 bases). This CDR3 has 14 amino acids. V lost 2 bases to trimming and J lost 8 bases, with 12 bases between them. In germline, CDR1 is MNHNS, CDR2 SASEGT.

The chain is built from TRBV18 and TRBJ1-5, with 11 bases identical to TRBD1. The CDR3 contains 15 residues. The germline V gene has CDR1 KGHSH and CDR2 LQKENI. After removal of 5 bases from V and 7 bases from J, the junction contained 7 bases not matched to a gene. This chain's CDR3 is CASSSDRGRVQPQHF. The DNA for the CDR3 is TGTGCCAGCTCATCGGACAGGGGGCGCGTGCAGCCCCAGCATTTT.

Only a few counts were recorded for this clone. This sequence joins TRBV27 and TRBJ1-2; 12 nucleotides align to TRBD1. This CDR3 comprises 17 residues. V dropped 2 bases and J dropped 2; count of bases not matched to a gene: 6. CDR1 is MNHEY, CDR2 SMNVEV, per germline (reference sequence). The CDR3 spells CASSLKGTGGANYGYTF. In DNA, the CDR3 is TGTGCCAGCAGTTTAAAGGGGACAGGGGGCGCCAACTATGGCTACACCTTC.

In this sample, this clone is medium-sized (0.01 to 0.1%). The chain carries TRBV7-2 and TRBJ2-7, with a tentative D call TRBD1 (6 bases). This CDR3 spans 13 amino acids. Germline CDR1 is SGHTA and CDR2 is FQGNSA. With 5 bases removed from V and 1 base from J, the gap between germline ends came to 9 bases. Here the CDR3 DNA reads TGTGCCAGCAGCAATACAGGGTCCTACGAGCAGTACTTC. Translating it yields CASSNTGSYEQYF.

The V call is TRBV5-1, the J call TRBJ2-5; 14 positions agree with TRBD2. The CDR3 loop spans 19 amino acids. Unmatched junction bases numbered 11, after V lost 1 base and J lost 3 bases. CDR1 is SGHRS, CDR2 YFSETQ, per germline. The CDR3 sequence: CASSLTGTSGGLLKETQYF. CDR3 nucleotide sequence: TGCGCCAGCAGCTTGACCGGGACTAGCGGGGGCCTACTCAAAGAGACCCAGTACTTC. The full variable domain, rest sourced from reference TRBV5-1 and TRBJ2-5, is KAGVTQTPRYLIKTRGQQVTLSCSPISGHRSVSWYQQTPGQGLQFLFEYFSETQRNKGNFPGRFSGRQFSNSRSEMNVSTLELGDSALYLCASSLTGTSGGLLKETQYFGPGTRLLVL.

The chain employs TRBV5-8 and TRBJ1-3; the D is unclear. The CDR3 spans 16 residues. Germline V gene sequence: CDR1 SGHTS, CDR2 YDEGEE. V was trimmed by 1 base and J by 3 bases, leaving 14 bases between them. The CDR3 sequence: CASSLNRGLYGNTIYF. The CDR3 DNA reads TGTGCCAGCAGCTTGAATCGAGGATTGTATGGAAACACCATATATTTT.

The chain combines TRBV7-8 with TRBJ2-7; possible D gene TRBD2, 6 bases. V gave up 4 bases and J gave up 12 bases, with 13 bases separating them. CDR3 length: 11 amino acids. Germline assignment: CDR1 SGHVS and CDR2 FQNEAQ. The CDR3, as DNA: TGTGCCAGCAGCTCGACGGGAGCCTGGTACTTC. Its translation: CASSSTGAWYF.

The V call is TRBV6-6, the J call TRBJ2-7; the match to TRBD2 covers 7 bases. The CDR3 has 14 residues. Per the germline V gene, CDR1 is MNHNY and CDR2 is SVGAGI (reference sequence). Trimming removed 4 bases from V and 4 bases from J; junction bases left unmatched: 7. The CDR3 coding sequence is TGTGCCAGCAGTTTTGGACTAGGAGGGTACGAGCAGTACTTC. Protein sequence: CASSFGLGGYEQYF.

CDR3 nucleotide sequence: TGTGCCAGCAGTTACTCGACGAGTCAGGCTGAAGCTTTCTTT. Its protein is CASSYSTSQAEAFF. V and J are TRBV6-5 and TRBJ1-1; D is unclear. Looked up from germline, CDR1 is MNHEY and CDR2 is SVGAGI. V lost 0 bases and J lost 6, with 11 bases in between. The CDR3 has 14 amino acids.

The rearrangement links TRBV21-1 to TRBJ2-7; TRBD1, the table's D call, lacks a check against the DNA. TRBV21-1 is given as a pseudogene. This CDR3 is 18 amino acids long. This CDR3 reads CASSKVAGAPRLGYEQYF. CDR3 nucleotide sequence: TGTGCCAGCAGCAAAGTTGCAGGGGCTCCGCGGCTTGGCTACGAGCAGTACTTC.

This chain links TRBV27 with TRBJ2-7; D ambiguous. V was trimmed by 2 bases and J by 0 bases, leaving 5 bases between them. The CDR3 is made up of 13 amino acids. Germline assignment: CDR1 MNHEY and CDR2 SMNVEV (reference sequence). CDR3 sequence: CASSLTDSYEQYF. Written as DNA, the CDR3 is TGTGCCAGCAGTTTAACAGACTCCTACGAGCAGTACTTC.

V gene TRBV14 combines with J gene TRBJ1-2; D gene uncertain. The V end lost 4 bases, the J end lost 5 bases, and 11 bases lay between the germline ends. The germline V gene encodes CDR1 SGHDN and CDR2 FVKESK. This CDR3 is built from 13 residues. CDR3 nucleotides: TGTGCCAGCAGCCTGGAGGGAGGTTATGGCTACACCTTC. Translation gives CASSLEGGYGYTF.

V is TRBV28 and J is TRBJ1-3; D remains unclear. Germline CDR1 reads MDHEN; CDR2 reads SYDVKM. The CDR3 is made up of 13 amino acids. Trimming took 11 bases from V and 1 from J, leaving 12 bases between them. CDR3 sequence: CASLRVSGNTIYF. CDR3 nucleotide sequence: TGTGCCTCCCTGCGGGTTTCTGGAAACACCATATATTTT.

The chain is built from TRBV6-6 and TRBJ2-1; D unresolved. The length of the CDR3 is 14 residues. Trimming removed 7 bases at V and 9 bases at J, with 19 bases between. Germline assignment: CDR1 MNHNY and CDR2 SVGAGI (reference sequence). Here the CDR3 reads CASTPLSTGGEQFF. The CDR3 nucleotides read TGTGCCAGCACCCCTCTTTCTACTGGCGGTGAGCAGTTCTTC.

The chain links TRBV2 to TRBJ2-1, with 15 positions matching TRBD2. V was clipped by 6 bases and J by 7 bases; unmatched bases: 7. Germline loops: CDR1 SNHLY, CDR2 FYNNEI. This CDR3 contains 16 residues. DNA of the CDR3: TGTGCCAGCAGGCCGGGACTAGCGGGAGGTCAGAATGAGCAGTTCTTC. It specifies CASRPGLAGGQNEQFF. Full variable domain (rest looked up from reference TRBV2 and TRBJ2-1): EPEVTQTPSHQVTQMGQEVILRCVPISNHLYFYWYRQILGQKVEFLVSFYNNEISEKSEIFDDQFSVERPDGSNFTLKIRSTKLEDSAMYFCASRPGLAGGQNEQFFGPGTRLTVL.

This chain links TRBV27 with TRBJ1-6; a possible D gene is TRBD1 (5 bases). The CDR3 extends over 14 amino acids. V was trimmed by 5 bases and J by 7 bases, leaving 12 bases between them. Germline V gene sequence: CDR1 MNHEY, CDR2 SMNVEV (reference sequence). Here the CDR3 reads CASSVTVTNSPLHF. The CDR3 coding sequence is TGTGCCAGCAGTGTGACAGTGACCAATTCACCCCTCCACTTT.

This chain connects TRBV2 to TRBJ2-1; TRBD1 matches at 9 bases. The CDR3 spans 15 residues. Germline-derived CDR1 and CDR2 are SNHLY and FYNNEI. The ends lost 6 bases at V and 3 bases at J; junction bases unmatched: 6. The CDR3 protein is CASRAGTGYYNEQFF. Here the CDR3 DNA reads TGTGCCAGCAGGGCCGGGACAGGGTACTACAATGAGCAGTTCTTC.

CDR3 DNA: TGTGCCAGCAGTTTTGGGGGCTTCTACAATGAGCAGTTCTTC. It is translated as CASSFGGFYNEQFF. The chain uses TRBV28 and TRBJ2-1, with D maybe TRBD1 (6 bases). With 3 bases removed from V and 3 bases from J, the gap between germline ends came to 9 bases. Germline-derived CDR1 and CDR2 are MDHEN and SYDVKM. The CDR3 is 14 residues long.

This clone was found once. This chain joins TRBV3-1 (or the pseudogene TRBV3-2) and TRBJ1-3; 9 bases match TRBD1. The CDR3 is made up of 17 amino acids. Trimming took 3 bases from V and 0 from J; bases not matched to a gene: 6. Germline CDR1 reads LGHDT; CDR2 reads YNNKEL (reference sequence). Here the CDR3 reads CASSHPGQGPSGNTIYF. The CDR3, as DNA: TGTGCCAGCAGCCACCCCGGACAGGGGCCCTCTGGAAACACCATATATTTT.

The chain employs TRBV19 and TRBJ1-1; TRBD1 agrees at 8 bases. Germline V lookup: CDR1 LNHDA, CDR2 SQIVND (reference sequence). The CDR3 covers 15 residues. With 7 bases clipped from V and 0 bases from J, the junction kept 7 bases outside the gene matches. The CDR3 region is CASTGQEAMNTEAFF. For the CDR3, the DNA is TGTGCCAGTACGGGACAGGAAGCCATGAACACTGAAGCTTTCTTT. Complete variable domain (other parts from reference TRBV19 and TRBJ1-1): DGGITQSPKYLFRKEGQNVTLSCEQNLNHDAMYWYRQDPGQGLRLIYYSQIVNDFQKGDIAEGYSVSREKKESFPLTVTSAQKNPTAFYLCASTGQEAMNTEAFFGQGTRLTVV.

The chain combines TRBV11-2 with TRBJ1-4; D is perhaps TRBD1 (5 bases). The ends were cut back, 4 bases at V and 4 bases at J, with 7 bases in the middle. This CDR3 spans 13 amino acids. Germline CDR1 reads SGHAT; CDR2 reads FQNNGV. DNA of the CDR3: TGTGCCAGCAGCTGGGGCCTTAATGAAAAACTGTTTTTT. Translation: CASSWGLNEKLFF.

The rearrangement uses TRBV9 and TRBJ2-1; 9 bases are a match to TRBD2. V was pared by 4 bases and J by 13 bases, with 6 bases of the junction left unmatched. The length of the CDR3 is 12 residues. Germline V CDR1 and CDR2: SGDLS, YYNGEE. CDR3 nucleotide sequence: TGTGCCAGCAGCTCCCTTAGCGGGGGACAGTTCTTC. This sequence encodes CASSSLSGGQFF.